The 15 T cell receptor beta chains below were found in one sample sequenced in a study of shared clonotypes between healthy human individuals. CD45RO-negative CD8 cells positively selected for CCR7 made up the naive population, which excluded terminally differentiated effector memory CD45RA+ cells. Sequencing used immunoSEQ multiplex PCR; TCRdb keeps in-frame clones, though not all of them. The table has some 2,100,000 clones, 93% seen once; the top ten hold under 2%. The material sequenced was naive CD8+ T cells from PBMCs. The source of these receptors is a man aged 18 to 29 in good health. Some clones in this sample may be carry-over from other donors' samples.

The genes are TRBV1 and TRBJ2-5; the table's D call TRBD1 went unverified against the DNA. TRBV1 is labeled a pseudogene. The length of the CDR3 is 18 residues. The DNA of the CDR3 is TGCACCAGCAGCCAAGATATGCACCGGGACAGGGGGGCAGAGACCCAGTACTTC. Translated: CTSSQDMHRDRGAETQYF.

The chain employs TRBV10-3 and TRBJ1-5; 7 nucleotides agree with TRBD1. The J segment lost 6 bases and the V segment lost 10 bases, leaving 6 bases of the junction unmatched. CDR3 length: 12 amino acids. Per germline, CDR1 ENHRY and CDR2 SYGVKD. This CDR3 is CATSGGSQPQHF. CDR3 bases: TGTGCCACCTCAGGGGGTAGTCAGCCCCAGCATTTT.

The J gene is TRBJ2-1, the V gene TRBV11-1; tentative D call: TRBD1 (6 bases). CDR3 size: 17 residues. Germline values: CDR1 SGHAT, CDR2 FQDESV (reference sequence). Trimming cost V 2 bases and J 0 bases, with 14 bases left between them. This chain's CDR3 is CASSLISRGSSYNEQFF. In DNA, the CDR3 is TGTGCCAGCAGCTTAATCTCCAGGGGTAGCTCCTACAATGAGCAGTTCTTC.

The rearrangement links TRBV4-1 to TRBJ2-3; TRBD2 matches at 7 bases. The CDR3 consists of 16 residues. CDR1 is MGHRA and CDR2 is YSYEKL in the germline V gene. V trimming: 3 bases; J trimming: 6 bases; junction bases outside the gene matches: 12. The CDR3 region has the DNA TGCGCCAGCAGCCATCTAGCGGAACTAGCCGGGGATACGCAGTATTTT. Encoded protein: CASSHLAELAGDTQYF.

This clone was recorded only once. The chain recombines TRBV5-4 with TRBJ2-1, with 7 bases aligning to TRBD2. Germline lookup yields CDR1 SGHNT and CDR2 YYREEE (reference sequence). Trimming removed 1 base from V and 5 bases from J; junction bases left unmatched: 15. The CDR3 contains 18 residues. For the CDR3, the DNA is TGTGCCAGCAGCTTGTTGGGGGGAGGGAGCCTTTTTGACAATGAGCAGTTCTTC. Translated: CASSLLGGGSLFDNEQFF.

The V call is TRBV28, the J call TRBJ2-2; D gene uncertain. The CDR3 sequence is 12 residues long. With 3 bases removed from V and 6 bases from J, the gap between germline ends came to 5 bases. CDR1 MDHEN and CDR2 SYDVKM come from the germline V gene. The CDR3 sequence is CASSFTSGELFF. In nucleotides, the CDR3 is TGTGCCAGCAGTTTTACCTCCGGGGAGCTGTTTTTT.

The chain carries TRBV18 and TRBJ2-1; no clear D. This CDR3 region has 12 residues. V gave up 8 bases and J gave up 7 bases, with 12 bases separating them. CDR1 and CDR2 (germline): KGHSH, LQKENI. CDR3: CASRVPANEQFF. Here the CDR3 DNA reads TGTGCCAGCCGAGTCCCCGCGAATGAGCAGTTCTTC.

The chain carries TRBV7-9 and TRBJ1-1; TRBD1 might be the D (5 bases). Germline CDR1 reads SEHNR; CDR2 reads FQNEAQ (reference sequence). The CDR3 loop spans 15 amino acids. Deletions cut 5 bases from V and 0 bases from J, with 13 bases between. The CDR3 spells CASSHTGTVNTEAFF. The CDR3 coding sequence is TGTGCCAGCAGCCATACGGGGACGGTGAACACTGAAGCTTTCTTT.

The rearrangement uses TRBV6-6 and TRBJ2-1; TRBD1 matches 7 bases. Trimming cost V 4 bases and J 1 base; bases outside gene matches: 4. The V gene's germline CDR1 is MNHNY and CDR2 SVGAGI (reference sequence). CDR3 size: 15 residues. CDR3 protein: CASSLDRVSYNEQFF. CDR3 DNA: TGTGCCAGCAGTTTAGACAGGGTGTCCTACAATGAGCAGTTCTTC.

This clone is a singleton in its sample. The chain employs TRBV5-1 and TRBJ2-7; 8 nucleotides line up with TRBD1. Germline CDR1 is SGHRS and CDR2 is YFSETQ. This CDR3 spans 15 amino acids. J gave up 3 bases and V 4 bases, and 9 bases lay outside the gene matches. CDR3 DNA sequence: TGCGCCAGCAGCAGTGGACAGGGAAGGCTCTACGAGCAGTACTTC. It codes for CASSSGQGRLYEQYF.

This clone was seen once. The genes are TRBV25-1 and TRBJ1-2; TRBD1 aligns across 7 bases. The CDR3 has 15 residues. Germline values: CDR1 MGHDK, CDR2 SYGVNS. Unmatched junction bases numbered 10, after V lost 4 bases and J lost 5 bases. CDR3: CASSGPRTGYYGYTF. CDR3 DNA sequence: TGTGCCAGCAGTGGCCCCCGGACAGGATATTATGGCTACACCTTC.

The CDR3 loop is CASSLAGEDNEQFF. The CDR3 DNA is TGTGCCAGCAGCTTAGCGGGAGAAGACAATGAGCAGTTCTTC. The chain recombines TRBV11-2 with TRBJ2-1, with a weak D call TRBD2 (6 bases). V lost 1 base, J lost 5 bases, and 9 bases lay in between. The CDR3 loop spans 14 amino acids. The germline CDR1 and CDR2 sequences are SGHAT and FQNNGV.

V gene TRBV9 combines with J gene TRBJ1-1, with 8 nucleotides matching TRBD1. This CDR3 has 14 residues. Trimming took 3 bases from V and 1 from J; bases not matched to a gene: 2. CDR1 is SGDLS and CDR2 is YYNGEE in the germline V gene. The CDR3 DNA is TGTGCCAGCAGCGCAGGGGGCGAGAACACTGAAGCTTTCTTT. Amino acid sequence: CASSAGGENTEAFF.

The CDR3 sequence: CASSQDHRYEQYF. The CDR3 DNA sequence: TGCGCCAGCAGCCAAGATCATCGATACGAGCAGTACTTC. The J gene is TRBJ2-7, the V gene TRBV4-3; the D is unclear. Germline CDR1 and CDR2: LGHNA and YSLEER. The ends were cut back, 0 bases at V and 4 bases at J, with 7 bases in the middle. The CDR3 is made up of 13 amino acids.

Only one count was recorded for this clone. The J gene is TRBJ2-5, the V gene TRBV7-3; D gene unclear. The germline gives CDR1 SGHTA, CDR2 FQGTGA. This CDR3 is 15 amino acids long. Trimming pared 2 bases from V and 6 bases from J, leaving 16 bases between. CDR3 residues: CASSLLRTRKKTQYF. CDR3 in DNA: TGTGCCAGCAGCTTACTTAGGACGAGAAAGAAGACCCAGTACTTC.